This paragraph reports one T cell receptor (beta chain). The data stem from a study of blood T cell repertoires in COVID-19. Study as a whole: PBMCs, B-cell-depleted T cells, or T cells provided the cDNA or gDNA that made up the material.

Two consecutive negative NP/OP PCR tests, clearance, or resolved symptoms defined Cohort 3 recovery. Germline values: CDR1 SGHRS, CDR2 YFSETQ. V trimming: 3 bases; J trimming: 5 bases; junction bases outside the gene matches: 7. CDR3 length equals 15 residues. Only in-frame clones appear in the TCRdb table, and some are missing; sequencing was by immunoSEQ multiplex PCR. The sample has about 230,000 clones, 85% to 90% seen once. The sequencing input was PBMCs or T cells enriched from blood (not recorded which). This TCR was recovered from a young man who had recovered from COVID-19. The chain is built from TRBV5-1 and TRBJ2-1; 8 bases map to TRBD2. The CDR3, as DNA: TGCGCCAGCAGCTCCAGCGGGAGTCCCCACAATGAGCAGTTCTTC. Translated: CASSSSGSPHNEQFF.